This entry describes one T cell receptor (beta chain). Its antigen is still unknown. Method: immunoSEQ multiplex PCR; TCRdb's copy keeps in-frame clones and lacks some. This sample has 35,000 to 45,000 clones, with about 89% found just once. The V gene lost 7 bases and the J gene lost 4 bases, with 19 bases spanning the gap. The CDR3 loop spans 15 amino acids. Germline lookup yields CDR1 MNHNS and CDR2 SASEGT. Relapses following autologous stem cell transplantation were seen in all patients, with brentuximab vedotin exposure varying. This record belongs to a study of PD-1 blockade in classical Hodgkin lymphoma. Study summary: Patients were infused with nivolumab 3 mg/kg every 2 weeks.

Regarding the study as a whole: Reports described newly diagnosed patients as having lower baseline TCR diversity than healthy donors. Complete responders showed a baseline diversity that resembled the diversity of newly diagnosed patients.

This specimen consisted of peripheral blood mononuclear cells (PBMCs), obtained at baseline. This clonotype was obtained from a human donor with classical Hodgkin lymphoma. The rearrangement joins TRBV6-1 to TRBJ1-1; unclear D gene. CDR3: CASIPRLDFLTEAFF. In DNA, the CDR3 is TGTGCCAGCATCCCCCGGCTTGATTTTCTCACTGAAGCTTTCTTT.